This paragraph reports one T cell receptor (beta chain). Measured with immunoSEQ multiplex PCR; TCRdb has only the in-frame clones, and not every one. The sample consists of roughly 49,000 clones, over 90% of them appearing once. These data come from a study of T cell changes during pregnancy in multiple sclerosis. V shed 0 bases, J shed 7 bases, and the junction held 4 bases outside the gene matches. The CDR3 has 14 residues. This clonotype was sampled from a female donor with multiple sclerosis, enrolled in a pregnancy study. The V call is TRBV23-1, the J call TRBJ1-2; 8 bases are shared with TRBD1. TRBV23-1 is an ORF, and what it does is uncertain. The sequencing here drew on peripheral blood, taken after pregnancy. The CDR3 reads CASSQSPGGVGYTF. DNA for the CDR3: TGCGCCAGCAGTCAATCCCCAGGGGGCGTTGGCTACACCTTC.